Listed below are T cell receptor beta chains from one sample, sequenced in a study of T cell responses to AZD1222 COVID-19 vaccine. TCRdb's copy holds only in-frame clones and misses some; the assay was immunoSEQ multiplex PCR. The sample has about 140,000 clones; 85% to 95% are singletons. This material consisted of peripheral blood, taken on day 0 of AZD1222 vaccination. Receptors were obtained from an adult in good health. Each CDR3 is given with its conserved first and last residue. Each record gives: D gene, V gene, J gene, CDR3 protein. The D gene is left open where the match is weak.

D gene: TRBD2
V gene: TRBV10-3
J gene: TRBJ2-3
CDR3 protein: CAISESRGSGGRIADTQYF

D gene: TRBD2
V gene: TRBV5-4
J gene: TRBJ2-7
CDR3 protein: CASSWAPGLGSYEQYF

D gene: .
V gene: TRBV21-1
J gene: TRBJ1-1
CDR3 protein: CASRWADRGHEAFF

D gene: TRBD1
V gene: TRBV6-4
J gene: TRBJ1-4
CDR3 protein: CASSFNRGEKLFF

D gene: TRBD1
V gene: TRBV24-1
J gene: TRBJ1-1
CDR3 protein: CATSDQDRDTEAFF

D gene: .
V gene: TRBV30
J gene: TRBJ1-5
CDR3 protein: CAWSRDGRKQPQHF

D gene: .
V gene: TRBV5-6
J gene: TRBJ2-5
CDR3 protein: CASSFLGVETQYF

D gene: .
V gene: TRBV11-2
J gene: TRBJ1-1
CDR3 protein: CASSPGVGDTEAFF

D gene: .
V gene: TRBV30
J gene: TRBJ1-6
CDR3 protein: CAWRAKGYNSPLHF

D gene: .
V gene: TRBV5-1
J gene: TRBJ2-5
CDR3 protein: CASSLVATDQETQYF

D gene: TRBD1
V gene: TRBV7-8
J gene: TRBJ1-2
CDR3 protein: CASSLGQGAFYGYTF

D gene: TRBD2
V gene: TRBV5-1
J gene: TRBJ2-7
CDR3 protein: CASSPGGVSYEQYF

D gene: .
V gene: TRBV25-1
J gene: TRBJ2-1
CDR3 protein: CASSDPGVYNEQFF

D gene: .
V gene: TRBV9
J gene: TRBJ2-5
CDR3 protein: CASSPRRTQETQYF

D gene: .
V gene: TRBV9
J gene: TRBJ2-5
CDR3 protein: CASSLRGTLGETQYF

D gene: TRBD1
V gene: TRBV28
J gene: TRBJ2-1
CDR3 protein: CASSLYPGTGGYEQFF

D gene: TRBD1
V gene: TRBV28
J gene: TRBJ1-1
CDR3 protein: CASSLLGQWGEAFF

D gene: .
V gene: TRBV3-1/TRBV3-2
J gene: TRBJ1-3
CDR3 protein: CASSPFSSGNTIYF

D gene: .
V gene: TRBV6-5
J gene: TRBJ1-2
CDR3 protein: CASRSEVVSGYTF

D gene: .
V gene: TRBV6-5
J gene: TRBJ2-1
CDR3 protein: CACSPRGSYNEQFF

D gene: .
V gene: TRBV5-1
J gene: TRBJ2-1
CDR3 protein: CASSFEPFGDYEQFF

D gene: .
V gene: TRBV28
J gene: TRBJ2-3
CDR3 protein: CASSQPRRRDTQYF

D gene: .
V gene: TRBV4-1
J gene: TRBJ2-3
CDR3 protein: CASSQEGRRDTQYF

D gene: .
V gene: TRBV29-1
J gene: TRBJ2-6
CDR3 protein: CSVNLLNSGANVLTF

D gene: .
V gene: TRBV19
J gene: TRBJ1-5
CDR3 protein: CASSIVRVTNQPQHF

D gene: .
V gene: TRBV4-1
J gene: TRBJ1-2
CDR3 protein: CASSQDQGTYPGYTF

D gene: .
V gene: TRBV27
J gene: TRBJ2-7
CDR3 protein: CASSLGLASYEQYF

D gene: TRBD2
V gene: TRBV5-4
J gene: TRBJ2-3
CDR3 protein: CASSEVGGARDTQYF

D gene: TRBD2
V gene: TRBV6-5
J gene: TRBJ2-5
CDR3 protein: CASSSSLAGQQETQYF

D gene: .
V gene: TRBV10-1
J gene: TRBJ2-2
CDR3 protein: CASSETVTGELFF

D gene: .
V gene: TRBV9
J gene: TRBJ2-7
CDR3 protein: CASSVGSLGGEQYF